Described below is a single T cell receptor beta chain sequence and its context. The antigen is unknown. These data are taken from a study of cytomegalovirus exposure and HLA in healthy donors. Study as a whole: Early on, a data release was issued that held about 85 million unique TCRs from HLA-typed donors.

Vbeta (60) and Jbeta (13) primers were used in the PCR. The repertoire was sequenced with immunoSEQ multiplex PCR; TCRdb's copy has only in-frame clones and lacks some. In total, the table holds 150,000 to 200,000 clones. Trimming cost V 5 bases and J 6 bases; bases outside gene matches: 9. The CDR3 spans 15 residues. Looked up from germline, CDR1 is MNHEY and CDR2 is SVGAGI. Study outcomes and limitations: TRBV6-2, TRBV6-3 and some other V segments were excluded as indistinguishable. The classifier reportedly diagnosed cytomegalovirus status with high sensitivity and specificity. Most CMV-associated TCR beta chains appeared HLA-restricted in a later analysis.

The sequenced material came from PBMCs. The TCR originated in a man aged 30-40 years in good health and CMV-seronegative. This sequence joins TRBV6-5 and TRBJ1-5; 8 nucleotides match TRBD1. This CDR3 reads CASSPDREGRQPQHF. CDR3 DNA sequence: TGTGCCAGCAGTCCGGACAGGGAAGGTCGTCAGCCCCAGCATTTT.